This entry describes one T cell receptor beta chain. A sample-barcoded 5' primer and a J-beta primer mix were used in a second PCR of about 7 to 12 cycles. At least 2.5 million CDR3-containing paired-end reads were obtained per sample. From the 5' RACE reads, TCRdb called clonotypes with MiXCR, one entry per CDR3 protein. Found here are roughly 800,000 distinct CDR3 sequences, 20% to 30% of them singletons; the top ten hold 3%. This entry is derived from a study of blood T cells in healthy people across ages. On the study more broadly: When template switching was applied, about one barcoded beta molecule was captured per two T cells.

With V trimmed by 3 bases and J by 5 bases, 5 bases remained unmatched. The CDR3 is made up of 14 amino acids. CDR1 KGHSH and CDR2 LQKENI come from the germline V gene. This sample also belongs to another study, concerning T cells of mothers and their children. This second study says: The authors identified no persistent microchimeric T cell clones.

The sample was blood. This chain uses TRBV18 with TRBJ2-3; 7 nucleotides agree with TRBD1. This clonotype originated in a boy aged 10-17 years in good health. Here the CDR3 reads CASSPGQRGDTQYF. The CDR3 nucleotides are TGTGCCAGCTCACCGGGACAGAGGGGAGATACGCAGTATTTT.